The TCR beta chain described here comes from a study of shared T cell receptors in the human thymus (dated by TCRdb to the early 2020s). A note on the overall study: The study examined how the human thymus generates shared, self-reactive T-cell receptor alpha chains.

Regarding this clone: Its target antigen remains unknown. No base qualities exist here, and no much larger clone lies one base off it.

The V end gives up 6 bases and the J end 3 bases, leaving 5 bases in the junction not matched to a gene. CDR1 and CDR2, per the germline V gene (reference sequence), are SEHNR and FQNEAQ. The CDR3 covers 13 residues, taking in both the cysteine and the phenylalanine. The DNA shown is the 39-base CDR3, in frame from base 1. The library relied on the immunoSEQ multiplex PCR assay. TCRdb obtained this table from immuneACCESS and retained in-frame rearrangements with V and J assigned. These tables miss some clones; where compared with another copy, unresolved V genes account for less than half of the shortfall, and the remainder is unexplained. Present in this sample are over 650,000 clones, approximately 87% of which were seen just once. The ten biggest clones cover over 0.008% of the sample. These data were also reused for a study on human thymus T cells. Drawing on the second study: The donors were immunologically healthy infants in Finland who had open corrective cardiac surgery for congenital heart defects. The thymus tissue came from surgical resects taken out during corrective cardiac surgery. Biased V and J gene segment usage appeared to be present in both thymic and peripheral blood repertoires. Highly overlapping thymic TCR repertoires among unrelated individuals were reported in the related research. TCR alpha and beta repertoires from under 10 infant thymus samples and four related peripheral blood samples were characterized in the study. The infant donors were roughly 6 to 244 days old, and the cohort included a handful of males and two females. Thymocytes were mechanically released from the tissue and were stored as pellets of about 9.5-33 million cells at -70 degrees C. Genomic DNA was extracted from frozen cell pellets with a QIAsymphony instrument. TCRB and TCRAD loci were amplified from a standardized quantity of quality-controlled genomic DNA using the immunoSEQ multiplex PCR assay. The amplicons spanned the V(D)J region and were long enough to cover the CDR3 and allow V and J genes to be identified. Amplicon sequencing was performed on an Illumina platform through the commercial immunoSEQ service. Primer bias and sequencing errors were corrected as previously described, and TCRAD and TCRB were defined on the basis of the IMGT database. Analysis of the repertoires was done with immunoSEQ Analyzer 3.0 and VDJTools and included basic statistics, V/J segment usage, diversity estimates, rarefaction and pairwise overlap. Chao1, ChaoE, Efron-Thisted, Shannon and inverse Simpson indices were used to estimate diversity, which was also estimated on datasets down-sampled to the smallest sample. Repertoire overlap used strict matching of CDR3 nucleotide sequence, V gene and J gene, with Jaccard-based multidimensional scaling clustering. Thymus samples yielded on average approximately 840,000 unique TCRB clonotypes, compared with around 91,000 from blood samples.

The specimen was thymocytes. The clonotype originates from a boy under two years old with a congenital heart defect. Donor details come from another sample of the same person, matched by shared clones. The V gene is TRBV7-9 and the J gene is TRBJ2-7, and 7 junctional nucleotides match TRBD1. The CDR3 protein sequence reads: CASSPTGCYEQYF. The nucleotides read TGTGCCAGCAGTCCGACAGGGTGCTACGAGCAGTACTTC.